A selection of T cell receptor beta chains follows, all from one sample in a study of blood T cells in healthy people across ages. One entry per CDR3 protein results from TCRdb running MiXCR on the 5' RACE reads. This sample has some 1.5 million distinct CDR3 sequences, with roughly 28% found just once. The sample consisted of blood. The receptor source for this set is a woman aged 30 to 39 in good health. Both conserved end residues are part of each CDR3. The D gene is left open where the match is weak. A clone size is listed for some rows: how often the clone was seen (once, few, many), or a class if it is expanded.

>TRBD1|-|TRBV10-3|14|TRBJ2-7
TGTGCCATCAGTGCGGGACAGGGCTCCTACGAGCAGTACTTC
CAISAGQGSYEQYF
>-|few|TRBV12-3/TRBV12-4|14|TRBJ1-5
TGTGCCAGCAGTAGGGACCGTAACAATCACCCCCAGCATTTT
CASSRDRNNHPQHF
>TRBD1|many|TRBV7-3|13|TRBJ1-2
TGTGCCAGCAGCTTCCGGGACAGGGATGGCTACACCTTC
CASSFRDRDGYTF
>-|-|TRBV6-1|17|TRBJ2-5
TGTGCCAGCAGGATCAGTGGAAGGGGCGCTAGCTCCTACGGGCAGCACTTC
CASRISGRGASSYGQHF
>-|-|TRBV9|20|TRBJ2-4
TGTGCCAGCAGCGCCCTCAAAGTAGCAGGAGAGGGGGTCTCCTACAATGAGCAGTACTTC
CASSALKVAGEGVSYNEQYF
>-|many|TRBV4-1|15|TRBJ2-7
TGCGCCAGCAGCCAAGTAACGGGGTCCAACTACGAGCAGTACTTC
CASSQVTGSNYEQYF
>-|-|TRBV5-1|12|TRBJ2-5
TGCGCCAGCAGCTTCGAGGAGTTACTCTGGTACTTC
CASSFEELLWYF
>-|-|TRBV7-2|14|TRBJ1-6
TGTGCCTCAGCCTTCGAGTCCATGGTCTCACCCCTCCACTTT
CASAFESMVSPLHF
>-|-|TRBV5-1|13|TRBJ2-5
TGCGCCAGCAGCCCTACTATGCAAGAGACCCAGTACTTC
CASSPTMQETQYF
>-|-|TRBV6-6|15|TRBJ2-7
TGTGCCAGCAGCCGTGGGGCGTCAGGAGGCTACGAGCAGTACTTC
CASSRGASGGYEQYF
>-|-|TRBV3-1|15|TRBJ1-2
TGTGCCAGCAGCCAAGCCCTCCCGGGGGGCTATGGCTACACCTTC
CASSQALPGGYGYTF
>TRBD1|many|TRBV29-1|14|TRBJ2-1
TGCAGCGTTGACGACAGGGGTTCCTACAATGAGCAGTTCTTC
CSVDDRGSYNEQFF
>TRBD1|few|TRBV5-1|16|TRBJ2-7
TGCGCCAGCAGCTTACCCCGGGACAGTAGCTCCTACGAGCAGTACTTC
CASSLPRDSSSYEQYF
>-|-|TRBV28|12|TRBJ2-2
TGTGCCAGCAATCCGGACACCGGGGAGCTGTTTTTT
CASNPDTGELFF
>-|many|TRBV20-1|13|TRBJ2-1
TGCAGTGCTAGAGATCCGCTGTCGAATGAGCAGTTCTTC
CSARDPLSNEQFF
>TRBD1|-|TRBV7-9|16|TRBJ2-1
TGTGCCAGCAGCGACTGGAGCGGGACAGGGGACGATGAGCAGTTCTTC
CASSDWSGTGDDEQFF
>TRBD1|-|TRBV9|14|TRBJ1-1
TGTGCCAGCAGCGTAGACGGGACAGTCACTGAAGCTTTCTTT
CASSVDGTVTEAFF
>TRBD2|-|TRBV20-1|16|TRBJ2-7
TGCAGTGCTAGACTAGCGGGGTTGAACGATTACAATGAGCAGTACTTC
CSARLAGLNDYNEQYF
>-|-|TRBV5-1|15|TRBJ2-7
TGCGCCAGCAGCTTGGGCCCCGGGGCGAACTACGAGCAGTACTTC
CASSLGPGANYEQYF
>-|-|TRBV20-1|15|TRBJ1-4
TGCAGTGCCGCAACCCTCGAAGGGTTTACTGGAAAACTGTTTTTT
CSAATLEGFTGKLFF
>-|few|TRBV7-2|14|TRBJ2-3
TGTGCCAGCAGCTTAAACAGGGCGACAGGTACGCAGTATTTT
CASSLNRATGTQYF
>TRBD2|-|TRBV5-1|22|TRBJ2-3
TGCGCCAGCAGCTTGAAGGTTTCGCGCGCTAGCGGGAGGACTGCGGACGCGGATACGCAGTATTTT
CASSLKVSRASGRTADADTQYF
>TRBD1|-|TRBV5-1|15|TRBJ2-7
TGCGCCAGCAGCTATGAGGGACAGGGAGGGAACGAGCAGTACTTC
CASSYEGQGGNEQYF
>TRBD1|-|TRBV5-1|15|TRBJ2-5
TGCGCCAGCAGCTTGGTGCGAAGACAGGGGGAGACCCAGTACTTC
CASSLVRRQGETQYF
>-|-|TRBV21-1|16|TRBJ2-4
TGTGCCAGCAGTTTCACGGGGGGGACACCAAGGGACATTCAGTACTTC
CASSFTGGTPRDIQYF
>TRBD1|-|TRBV6-5|15|TRBJ1-2
TGTGCCAGCAGCCGGGGACAGCTATCGATCTATGGCTACACCTTC
CASSRGQLSIYGYTF
>-|once|TRBV20-1|14|TRBJ2-5
TGCAGTGCTAGACCGCAGGGGATCCCCTACGGGCAGTACTTC
CSARPQGIPYGQYF
>-|few|TRBV29-1|14|TRBJ1-2
TGCAGCGTCCAACCCCGCCAAGGAGGATATGGCTACACCTTC
CSVQPRQGGYGYTF
>-|few|TRBV7-9|14|TRBJ2-3
TGTGCCAGCAGCCCACTGCGGAACACAGATACGCAGTATTTT
CASSPLRNTDTQYF